A few counts support the clone carrying this T cell receptor (beta chain). Antigen specificity is unknown. During its preparation, the TCRbeta library received unique molecular identifiers. TCRdb independently ran MiXCR on the PCR reads; one entry per CDR3 protein. The sample has fewer than 400,000 distinct CDR3 sequences; about a quarter are singletons. The data were obtained in a study of T-cell reconstitution after alpha-beta-depleted transplantation in children. General study points: Where some patients showed high TCRbeta diversity at day 60, it came from recipient T cells and thymic progenitors that had survived.

Sequences were derived from PBMCs, mostly from graft donor cells, sampled 180 days after TCRalphabeta/CD19-depleted stem cell transplant. The source is a male patient aged 5 to 17 who had a stem cell transplant for acute lymphoblastic leukemia, so the T cells may come from the graft donor.

The CDR3 protein is CASSSVSAAYEQYF. The CDR3 nucleotides read TGTGCCAGCAGCTCCGTGTCGGCCGCCTACGAGCAGTACTTC. This chain links TRBV7-9 with TRBJ2-7; D gene uncertain. Trimming took 4 bases from V and 2 from J, leaving 12 bases between them. The germline V gene encodes CDR1 SEHNR and CDR2 FQNEAQ (reference sequence). This CDR3 contains 14 residues.